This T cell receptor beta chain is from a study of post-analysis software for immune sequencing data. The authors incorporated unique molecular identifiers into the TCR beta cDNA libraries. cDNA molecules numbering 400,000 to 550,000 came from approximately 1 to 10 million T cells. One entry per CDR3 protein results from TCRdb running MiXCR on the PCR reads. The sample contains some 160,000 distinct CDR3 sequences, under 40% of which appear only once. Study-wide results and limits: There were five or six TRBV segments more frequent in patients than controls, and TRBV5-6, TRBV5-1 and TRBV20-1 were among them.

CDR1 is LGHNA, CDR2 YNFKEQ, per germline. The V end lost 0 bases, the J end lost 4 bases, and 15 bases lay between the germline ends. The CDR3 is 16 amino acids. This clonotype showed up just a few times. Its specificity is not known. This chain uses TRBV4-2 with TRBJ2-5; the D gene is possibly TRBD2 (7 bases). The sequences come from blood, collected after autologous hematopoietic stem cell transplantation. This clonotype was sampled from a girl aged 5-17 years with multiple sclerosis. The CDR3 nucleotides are TGTGCCAGCAGCCAAGATTCAGGCGGGGGCTCAGAGACCCAGTACTTC. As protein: CASSQDSGGGSETQYF.